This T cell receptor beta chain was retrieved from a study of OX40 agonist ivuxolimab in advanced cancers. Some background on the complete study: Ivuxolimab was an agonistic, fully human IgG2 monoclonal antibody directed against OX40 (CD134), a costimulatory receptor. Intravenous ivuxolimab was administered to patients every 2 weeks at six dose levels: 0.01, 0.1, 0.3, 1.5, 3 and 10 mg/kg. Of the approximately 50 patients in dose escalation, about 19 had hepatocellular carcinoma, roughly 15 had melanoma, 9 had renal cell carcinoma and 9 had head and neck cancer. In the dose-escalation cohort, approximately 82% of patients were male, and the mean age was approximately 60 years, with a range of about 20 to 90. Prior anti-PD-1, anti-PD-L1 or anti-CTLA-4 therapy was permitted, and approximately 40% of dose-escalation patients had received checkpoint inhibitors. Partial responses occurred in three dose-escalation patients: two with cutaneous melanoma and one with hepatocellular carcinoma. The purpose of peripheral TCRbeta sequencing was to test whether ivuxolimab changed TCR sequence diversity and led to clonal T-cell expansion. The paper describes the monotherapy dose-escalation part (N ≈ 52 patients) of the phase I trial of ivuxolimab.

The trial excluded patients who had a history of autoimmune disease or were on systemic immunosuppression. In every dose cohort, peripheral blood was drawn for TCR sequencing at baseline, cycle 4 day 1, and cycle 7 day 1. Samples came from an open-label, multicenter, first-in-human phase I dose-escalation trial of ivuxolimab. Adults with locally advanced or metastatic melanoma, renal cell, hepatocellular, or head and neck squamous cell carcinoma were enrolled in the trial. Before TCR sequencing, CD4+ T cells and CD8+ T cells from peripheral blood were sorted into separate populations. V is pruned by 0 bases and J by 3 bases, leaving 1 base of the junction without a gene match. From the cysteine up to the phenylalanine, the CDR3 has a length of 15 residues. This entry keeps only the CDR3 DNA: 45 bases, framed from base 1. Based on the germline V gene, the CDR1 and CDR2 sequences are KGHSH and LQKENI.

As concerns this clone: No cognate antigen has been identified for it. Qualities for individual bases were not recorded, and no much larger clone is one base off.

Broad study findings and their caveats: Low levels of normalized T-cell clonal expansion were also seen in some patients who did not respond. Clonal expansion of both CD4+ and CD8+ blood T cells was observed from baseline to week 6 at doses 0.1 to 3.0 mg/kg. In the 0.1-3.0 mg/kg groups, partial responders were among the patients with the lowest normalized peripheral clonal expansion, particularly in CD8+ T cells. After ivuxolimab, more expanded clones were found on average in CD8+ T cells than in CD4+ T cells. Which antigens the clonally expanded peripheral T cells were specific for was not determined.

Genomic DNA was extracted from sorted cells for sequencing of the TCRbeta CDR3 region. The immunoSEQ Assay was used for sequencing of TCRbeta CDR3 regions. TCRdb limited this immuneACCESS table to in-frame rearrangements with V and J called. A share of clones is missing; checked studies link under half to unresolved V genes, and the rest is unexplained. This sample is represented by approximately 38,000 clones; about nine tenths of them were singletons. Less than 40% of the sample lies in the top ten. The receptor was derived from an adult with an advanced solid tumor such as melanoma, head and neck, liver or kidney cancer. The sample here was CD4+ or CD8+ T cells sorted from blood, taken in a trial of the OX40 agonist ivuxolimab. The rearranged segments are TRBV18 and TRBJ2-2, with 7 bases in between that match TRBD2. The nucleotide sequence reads TGTGCCAGCTCACCACCTCTAGCGGACACCGGGGAGCTGTTTTTT. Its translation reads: CASSPPLADTGELFF.